This T cell receptor (beta chain) came from a study of T cells after yellow fever vaccination. Study conclusions and caveats: Reappearance after the booster was seen for most primary-vaccination clones, at 96% CD4 and 80% to 90% CD8.

This clonotype was seen a handful of times. The antigen remains unidentified. TCRdb independently ran MiXCR on the 5' RACE reads; one entry per CDR3 protein. Altogether 400,000 to 650,000 distinct CDR3 sequences are present, around a fifth being singletons, with the ten largest covering less than 20%. Germline assignment: CDR1 KGHSH and CDR2 LQKENI. There are 13 residues in the CDR3. Deletions cut 4 bases from V and 7 bases from J, with 10 bases between. The sequencing used PBMCs, collected approximately 22 days after the first yellow fever vaccination. The source of this sequence is a man aged 18 to 29 who received the YFV17D yellow fever vaccine. The chain recombines TRBV18 with TRBJ2-2; TRBD1 might be the D (6 bases). The CDR3 loop is CASSQGVRGELFF. The CDR3 DNA reads as TGTGCCAGCTCACAGGGGGTTCGCGGGGAGCTGTTTTTT.